The rows below give T cell receptor beta chains drawn from one sample of a study of shared clonotypes between healthy human individuals. Method: immunoSEQ multiplex PCR; TCRdb's copy keeps in-frame clones and lacks some. The repertoire has nearly 1 million clones, approximately 76% of them found once; the top ten carry approximately 1.5%. The sample comprised memory CD4+ T cells sorted from blood. These receptors originate from a man aged 18 to 35 in good health. CDR3s include the opening cysteine and the closing phenylalanine or tryptophan. D genes are given only for firm matches. Only some rows state a clone size, as once, few, many or a class for expanded clones.

d_call: TRBD2; v_call: TRBV9; j_call: TRBJ2-1; clone_size: -; cdr3_nt: TGTGCCAGCAGCCCTCGGGGGACTAGCGGGGTTCACAATGAGCAGTTCTTC; cdr3_aa: CASSPRGTSGVHNEQFF
d_call: -; v_call: TRBV2; j_call: TRBJ2-5; clone_size: -; cdr3_nt: TGTGCCAGCAGTATGCTACGGGAGACCCAGTACTTC; cdr3_aa: CASSMLRETQYF
d_call: -; v_call: TRBV5-1; j_call: TRBJ1-1; clone_size: -; cdr3_nt: TGCGCCAGCAGCTTGGCCCACCAGAACACTGAAGCTTTCTTT; cdr3_aa: CASSLAHQNTEAFF
d_call: TRBD1; v_call: TRBV9; j_call: TRBJ1-6; clone_size: -; cdr3_nt: TGTGCCAGCAGCGGAGGACAGGGTAATTCACCCCTCCACTTT; cdr3_aa: CASSGGQGNSPLHF
d_call: -; v_call: TRBV2; j_call: TRBJ2-2; clone_size: -; cdr3_nt: TGTGCCAGCAGTGATGACAGGTTAGACACCGGGGAGCTGTTTTTT; cdr3_aa: CASSDDRLDTGELFF
d_call: TRBD2; v_call: TRBV11-2; j_call: TRBJ2-1; clone_size: -; cdr3_nt: TGTGCCAGCAGCTTACAAGCGGGGGCCTACTACAATGAGCAGTTCTTC; cdr3_aa: CASSLQAGAYYNEQFF
d_call: TRBD1; v_call: TRBV2; j_call: TRBJ1-4; clone_size: -; cdr3_nt: TGTGCCAGCAGCGCAAGGACAGGAGGAAATGAAAAACTGTTTTTT; cdr3_aa: CASSARTGGNEKLFF
d_call: TRBD1; v_call: TRBV7-9; j_call: TRBJ1-2; clone_size: -; cdr3_nt: TGTGCCAGCAGCTACGGACAGGGACCTGGCTACACCTTC; cdr3_aa: CASSYGQGPGYTF
d_call: -; v_call: TRBV27; j_call: TRBJ2-2; clone_size: -; cdr3_nt: TGTGCCAGCAGCCTTGTTTGGCTCACCGGGGAGCTGTTTTTT; cdr3_aa: CASSLVWLTGELFF
d_call: -; v_call: TRBV27; j_call: TRBJ2-3; clone_size: -; cdr3_nt: TGTGCCAGCAGTCCCCACAGGGTCGGGGTTAGCACAGATACGCAGTATTTT; cdr3_aa: CASSPHRVGVSTDTQYF
d_call: TRBD1; v_call: TRBV2; j_call: TRBJ1-5; clone_size: few; cdr3_nt: TGTGCCAGTAAGGGACAGGGACCTCGGCCCCAGCATTTT; cdr3_aa: CASKGQGPRPQHF
d_call: TRBD1; v_call: TRBV30; j_call: TRBJ2-1; clone_size: -; cdr3_nt: TGTGCCTGGAGTGGGGACAGGGAAGAGCAGTTCTTC; cdr3_aa: CAWSGDREEQFF
d_call: TRBD1; v_call: TRBV19; j_call: TRBJ1-6; clone_size: -; cdr3_nt: TGTGCCAGTAGTGTAGGGGGCCTGAATTCACCCCTCCACTTT; cdr3_aa: CASSVGGLNSPLHF
d_call: TRBD1; v_call: TRBV5-1; j_call: TRBJ1-2; clone_size: -; cdr3_nt: TGCGCCAGCAGCTTGGAAGCCCCCCAGGGACAGGGCCATGGCTACACCTTC; cdr3_aa: CASSLEAPQGQGHGYTF
d_call: TRBD2; v_call: TRBV4-3; j_call: TRBJ2-7; clone_size: -; cdr3_nt: TGCGCCAGCAGCCAAGAAGGCGGGAGCTCCTACGAGCAGTACTTC; cdr3_aa: CASSQEGGSSYEQYF
d_call: -; v_call: TRBV7-2; j_call: TRBJ1-3; clone_size: -; cdr3_nt: TGTGCCAGCAGCCCCTCAGGACGGAGGAGCTCTGGAAACACCATATATTTT; cdr3_aa: CASSPSGRRSSGNTIYF
d_call: TRBD2; v_call: TRBV9; j_call: TRBJ2-7; clone_size: -; cdr3_nt: TGTGCCAGCAGCGTAGGGGGTACTAGCGGGAGCGTCTACGAGCAGTACTTC; cdr3_aa: CASSVGGTSGSVYEQYF
d_call: -; v_call: TRBV14; j_call: TRBJ2-1; clone_size: -; cdr3_nt: TGTGCCAGCAGCCAGAGGCTACAGAGCTCCTACAATGAGCAGTTCTTC; cdr3_aa: CASSQRLQSSYNEQFF
d_call: TRBD2; v_call: TRBV30; j_call: TRBJ2-1; clone_size: few; cdr3_nt: TGTGCCTGGAGTGTATCTAGCGGGGGGGCCCCGGAGCAGTTCTTC; cdr3_aa: CAWSVSSGGAPEQFF
d_call: -; v_call: TRBV5-1; j_call: TRBJ2-2; clone_size: -; cdr3_nt: TGCGCCAGCAGCAGGACAGATCCCCACTTGGGGACCGGGGAGCTGTTTTTT; cdr3_aa: CASSRTDPHLGTGELFF
d_call: -; v_call: TRBV7-6; j_call: TRBJ2-4; clone_size: -; cdr3_nt: TGTGCCAGCAGCCCTACCATGGGGGAGATGACCAAAAACATTCAGTACTTC; cdr3_aa: CASSPTMGEMTKNIQYF
d_call: TRBD1; v_call: TRBV7-8; j_call: TRBJ1-5; clone_size: -; cdr3_nt: TGTGCCAGCAGCCCAGGGGGGAATCAGCCCCAGCATTTT; cdr3_aa: CASSPGGNQPQHF
d_call: TRBD1; v_call: TRBV19; j_call: TRBJ1-2; clone_size: -; cdr3_nt: TGTGCCAGTAGTCGGGGACAGGGTTATGGCTACACCTTC; cdr3_aa: CASSRGQGYGYTF